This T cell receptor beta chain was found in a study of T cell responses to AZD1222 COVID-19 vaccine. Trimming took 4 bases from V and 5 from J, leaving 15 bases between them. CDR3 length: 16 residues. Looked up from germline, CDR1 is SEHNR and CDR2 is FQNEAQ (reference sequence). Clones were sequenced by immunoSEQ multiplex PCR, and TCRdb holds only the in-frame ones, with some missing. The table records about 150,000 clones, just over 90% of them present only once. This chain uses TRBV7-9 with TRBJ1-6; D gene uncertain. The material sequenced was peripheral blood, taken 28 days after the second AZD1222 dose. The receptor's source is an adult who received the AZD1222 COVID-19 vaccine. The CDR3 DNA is TGTGCCAGCAGCTCCTCAAAGTTTGGGGATAATTCACCCCTCCACTTT. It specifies CASSSSKFGDNSPLHF.